Each of the 10 T cell receptor beta chains below was sequenced from the same sample in a study of cytomegalovirus exposure and HLA in healthy donors. Primers included in the PCR were 60 Vbeta and 13 Jbeta primers. Measured with immunoSEQ multiplex PCR; TCRdb has only the in-frame clones, and not every one. The table includes 150,000 to 200,000 clones, 65% to 85% detected once. Specimen: PBMCs. The receptors here all came from a man aged 40-55 years in good health and CMV-seropositive.

The rearrangement joins TRBV6-5 to TRBJ1-4; TRBD1 matches 7 bases. Germline values: CDR1 MNHEY, CDR2 SVGAGI. The CDR3 runs to 13 residues. The ends lost 5 bases at V and 7 bases at J; junction bases unmatched: 4. CDR3 bases: TGTGCCAGCAGTACGGACAGGACTGAAAAACTGTTTTTT. Its translation is CASSTDRTEKLFF.

The CDR3 here is CASIQMGRSNQPQHF. DNA for the CDR3: TGTGCCAGCATCCAAATGGGGAGGTCCAATCAGCCCCAGCATTTT. V and J are TRBV5-6 and TRBJ1-5; D is ambiguous. Germline loops: CDR1 SGHDT, CDR2 YYEEEE. Trimming took 6 bases from V and 3 from J, leaving 16 bases between them. The CDR3 extends over 15 amino acids.

The chain employs TRBV19 and TRBJ1-5; maybe TRBD1 (6 bases). In germline, CDR1 is LNHDA, CDR2 SQIVND (reference sequence). The germline V and J ends were trimmed by 6 bases and 0 bases, with 9 bases remaining between them. This CDR3 is built from 14 residues. The CDR3 DNA reads as TGTGCCAGTAGCCGGGACAATAGCAATCAGCCCCAGCATTTT. It translates to CASSRDNSNQPQHF.

This clone has just one count. The CDR3 reads CASSGFTGGELFF. The CDR3, as DNA: TGTGCCAGCAGTGGTTTTACGGGCGGGGAGCTGTTTTTT. This rearrangement joins TRBV25-1 to TRBJ2-2, with D uncertain. The CDR3 contains 13 residues. Looked up from germline, CDR1 is MGHDK and CDR2 is SYGVNS. The V gene lost 4 bases and the J gene lost 7 bases, with 10 bases spanning the gap.

This clone is a singleton in its sample. The chain couples TRBV9 to TRBJ2-1; 11 nucleotides line up with TRBD2. The germline V gene has CDR1 SGDLS and CDR2 YYNGEE. The ends lost 0 bases at V and 4 bases at J; junction bases unmatched: 9. The CDR3 loop spans 18 amino acids. CDR3 sequence (DNA): TGTGCCAGCAGCGTAGCTACTAGCGGGGGTCTCACATACAATGAGCAGTTCTTC. It encodes CASSVATSGGLTYNEQFF.

This chain connects TRBV9 to TRBJ1-1; the match to TRBD1 covers 9 bases. This CDR3 has 16 amino acids. Germline trimming cut 4 bases from V and 2 bases from J; bases unmatched to any gene: 9. Germline lookup yields CDR1 SGDLS and CDR2 YYNGEE. In nucleotides, the CDR3 is TGTGCCAGCAGCAAACGGACAGGGGCCGGTAACACTGAAGCTTTCTTT. It specifies CASSKRTGAGNTEAFF.

In its sample, this clone was seen once. V is TRBV4-3 and J is TRBJ2-7; tentative D call: TRBD1 (5 bases). The germline V gene has CDR1 LGHNA and CDR2 YSLEER. Trimming cost V 0 bases and J 4 bases, with 13 bases left between them. CDR3 length: 15 residues. The CDR3 DNA reads TGCGCCAGCAGCCAAGATTTAGAAGGGGTGTACGAGCAGTACTTC. It translates to CASSQDLEGVYEQYF.

This sequence joins TRBV10-2 and TRBJ2-5; the D gene is possibly TRBD2 (6 bases). Trimming left V 6 bases short and J 0 bases short, with 8 bases between. The CDR3 covers 13 residues. The germline V gene encodes CDR1 WSHSY and CDR2 SAAADI. The DNA of the CDR3 is TGCGCCAGCAGAGGACTATACCAAGAGACCCAGTACTTC. This translates into CASRGLYQETQYF.

The chain carries TRBV5-4 and TRBJ2-7, with TRBD1 matching over 8 bases. Germline trimming cut 5 bases from V and 2 bases from J; bases unmatched to any gene: 9. CDR1 and CDR2 (germline): SGHNT, YYREEE (reference sequence). The CDR3 sequence is 15 residues long. CDR3 amino acids: CASSQTGGTPYEQYF. CDR3 bases: TGTGCCAGCAGTCAAACAGGGGGGACCCCCTACGAGCAGTACTTC.

The sample holds one count of this clone. The chain carries TRBV6-1 and TRBJ1-2; the match to TRBD1 covers 7 bases. From germline, CDR1 is MNHNS and CDR2 SASEGT. The CDR3 consists of 14 residues. The junction had 5 bases not matched to a gene; V was cut back by 3 bases and J by 4 bases. The CDR3 DNA reads TGTGCCAGCAGTGACCCGACAGGGATCTATGGCTACACCTTC. This gives the protein CASSDPTGIYGYTF.